This passage covers 7 T cell receptor beta chains from one sample sequenced in a study of blood T cells in healthy people across ages. Using a J-beta primer mix together with a sample-barcoded 5' primer, a second PCR was run for roughly 6 to 12 cycles. TCRdb itself ran the 5' RACE reads through MiXCR, one entry per CDR3 protein. The profile shows 700,000 to 950,000 distinct CDR3 sequences, around 46% of them singletons. The sequencing input was blood. These receptors all come from a woman in her fifties or sixties in good health.

CDR3 sequence: CASSLYQAYEQYF. In nucleotides, the CDR3 is TGCGCCAGCAGCCTGTACCAGGCCTACGAGCAGTACTTC. This chain uses TRBV5-1 with TRBJ2-7; D remains ambiguous. V lost 4 bases and J lost 2, with 10 bases in between. This CDR3 comprises 13 residues. Germline CDR1 and CDR2: SGHRS and YFSETQ.

On this clonotype: Just one base apart from a much larger clone, this may be a read error. This sequence joins TRBV29-1 and TRBJ2-3; D gene unclear. CDR1 is SQVTM, CDR2 ANQGSEA, per germline. The CDR3 loop spans 13 amino acids. The CDR3 DNA follows: TGCGGCGTTGACCTGACTGGGTTAAGGACGCAGTATTTT. Its translation: CGVDLTGLRTQYF.

The chain recombines TRBV20-1 with TRBJ1-4; D call uncertain. V lost 3 bases and J 6 bases, leaving 17 bases between the germline ends. Germline lookup yields CDR1 DFQATT and CDR2 SNEGSKA (reference sequence). The CDR3 sequence is 15 residues long. Written as DNA, the CDR3 is TGCAGTGCTAGGCCCTTTCCGCTGGGGTATGAAAAACTGTTTTTT. Translating gives CSARPFPLGYEKLFF.

In its sample, this clonotype was seen a few times. This may be a read error: a much more frequent sequence differs by one nucleotide. This rearrangement joins TRBV29-1 to TRBJ2-7, with D perhaps matching TRBD1 (6 bases). Germline CDR1 and CDR2: SQVTM and ANQGSEA. This CDR3 is built from 15 residues. In DNA form, the CDR3 reads TGCGGCGTTGAAGTTACTGGGGGCGCATCCTACGAGCAGTACTTC. The encoded protein is CGVEVTGGASYEQYF.

This clonotype was counted at least ten times. The chain combines TRBV4-3 with TRBJ2-3; the D gene is possibly TRBD2 (5 bases). Germline loops: CDR1 LGHNA, CDR2 YSLEER. This CDR3 has 14 residues. Trimming left V 3 bases short and J 5 bases short, with 12 bases between. DNA of the CDR3: TGCGCCAGCAGCCAGAGGAGCGGCGAAGATACGCAGTATTTT. Amino acids: CASSQRSGEDTQYF.

Concerning this clonotype: Relative to the germline gene, one junction end is altered; a read error may explain this. This chain uses TRBV2 with TRBJ2-5; D uncertain. This CDR3 has 12 amino acids. Germline-derived CDR1 and CDR2 are SNHLY and FYNNEI. The chain's CDR3 is CAISEAPETQYF. The CDR3 coding sequence is TGTGCCATCAGTGAAGCGCCAGAGACCCAGTACTTC.

A few counts support this clonotype. A read error may explain this, as a much larger clone is one base away. The chain is built from TRBV30 and TRBJ2-1, with TRBD2 identical over 8 bases. With V trimmed by 2 bases and J by 11 bases, 14 bases remained unmatched. Germline lookup yields CDR1 GTSNPN and CDR2 SVGIG (reference sequence). The CDR3 has 15 residues. The CDR3 DNA reads as TGTGCCTGGAGTTTCCCGGGACTAGGGAGTCTTAAGCAGTTCTTC. Translating gives CAWSFPGLGSLKQFF.